The source of this T cell receptor beta chain is a study of blood T cells in healthy people across ages. This clonotype was counted many times. Its cognate antigen is unknown. It was with a sample-barcoded 5' primer and a J-beta primer mix that a second PCR of roughly 6 to 12 cycles was run. Samples each returned at least 3 million CDR3-containing paired-end reads. TCRdb re-called the 5' RACE reads through MiXCR, storing one row per CDR3 protein. The table shows some 790,000 distinct CDR3 sequences, with 25% to 35% occurring only once. V lost 4 bases and J lost 2, with 9 bases in between. Germline values: CDR1 MNHEY, CDR2 SVGAGI. The CDR3 is 15 residues long. Study outcomes and limitations: Unsorted PBMC input precluded a conclusive naive versus antigen-experienced comparison.

The receptor was isolated from a woman of 80 years or more in good health. The sample was blood. The chain couples TRBV6-5 to TRBJ2-6; no clear D. The CDR3, as DNA: TGTGCCAGCAGTTCTTCCCGGGCTGGGGCCAACGTCCTGACTTTC. Its protein product is CASSSSRAGANVLTF.